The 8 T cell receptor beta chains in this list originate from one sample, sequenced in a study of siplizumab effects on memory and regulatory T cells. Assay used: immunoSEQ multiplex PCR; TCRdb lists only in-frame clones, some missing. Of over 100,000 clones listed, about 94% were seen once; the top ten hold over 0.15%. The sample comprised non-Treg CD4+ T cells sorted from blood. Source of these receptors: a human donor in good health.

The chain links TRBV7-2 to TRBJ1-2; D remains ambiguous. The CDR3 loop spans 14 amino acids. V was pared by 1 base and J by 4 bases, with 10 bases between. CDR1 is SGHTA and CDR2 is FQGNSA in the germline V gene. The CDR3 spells CASSLGRPSYGYTF. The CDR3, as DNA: TGTGCCAGCAGCTTAGGTCGGCCCTCCTATGGCTACACCTTC.

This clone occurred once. For the CDR3, the DNA is TGTGCCAGCAGCGCGACTAGCGGGGGAGGAGATACGCAGTATTTT. It yields the protein CASSATSGGGDTQYF. The V gene is TRBV7-3, the J gene TRBJ2-3, with 12 bases identical to TRBD2. This CDR3 contains 15 residues. CDR1 and CDR2 from the germline V gene are SGHTA and FQGTGA. Trimming at V came to 5 bases and at J to 5 bases, leaving 5 bases not matched to a gene.

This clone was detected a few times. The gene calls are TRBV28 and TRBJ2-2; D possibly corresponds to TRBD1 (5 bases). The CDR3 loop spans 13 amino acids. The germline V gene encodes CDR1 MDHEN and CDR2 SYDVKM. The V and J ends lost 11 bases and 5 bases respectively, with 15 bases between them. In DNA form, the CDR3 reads TGTGCCGGCCAGGGCATTATGACCGGGGAGCTGTTTTTT. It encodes CAGQGIMTGELFF.

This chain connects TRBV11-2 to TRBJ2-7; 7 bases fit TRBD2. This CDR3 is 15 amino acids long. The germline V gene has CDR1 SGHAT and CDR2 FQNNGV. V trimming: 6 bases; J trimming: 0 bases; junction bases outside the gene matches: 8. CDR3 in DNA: TGTGCCAGCAGAGACGTACGGGAGGCCTCCTACGAGCAGTACTTC. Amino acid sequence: CASRDVREASYEQYF.

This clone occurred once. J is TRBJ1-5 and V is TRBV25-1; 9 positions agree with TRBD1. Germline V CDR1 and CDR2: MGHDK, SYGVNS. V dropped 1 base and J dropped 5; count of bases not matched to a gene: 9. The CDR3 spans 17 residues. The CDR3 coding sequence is TGTGCCAGCAGTGAATTTCCCCCGACAGGGGGTTATCAGCCCCAGCATTTT. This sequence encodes CASSEFPPTGGYQPQHF.

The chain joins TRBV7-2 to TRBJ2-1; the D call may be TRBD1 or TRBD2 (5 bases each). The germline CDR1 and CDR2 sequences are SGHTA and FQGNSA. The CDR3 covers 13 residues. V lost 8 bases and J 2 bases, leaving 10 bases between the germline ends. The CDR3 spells CASLGRPYNEQFF. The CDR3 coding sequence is TGTGCCAGCCTGGGACGGCCCTACAATGAGCAGTTCTTC. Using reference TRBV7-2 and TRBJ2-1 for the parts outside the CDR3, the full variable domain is GAGVSQSPSNKVTEKGKDVELRCDPISGHTALYWYRQSLGQGLEFLIYFQGNSAPDKSGLPSDRFSAERTGGSVSTLTIQRTQQEDSAVYLCASLGRPYNEQFFGPGTRLTVL.

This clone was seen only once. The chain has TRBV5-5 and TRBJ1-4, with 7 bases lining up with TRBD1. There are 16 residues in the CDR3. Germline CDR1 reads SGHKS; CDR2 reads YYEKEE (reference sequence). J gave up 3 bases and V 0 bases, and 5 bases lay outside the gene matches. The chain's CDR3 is CASSLVGGLANEKLFF. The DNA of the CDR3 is TGTGCCAGCAGCTTGGTAGGGGGCTTGGCTAATGAAAAACTGTTTTTT.

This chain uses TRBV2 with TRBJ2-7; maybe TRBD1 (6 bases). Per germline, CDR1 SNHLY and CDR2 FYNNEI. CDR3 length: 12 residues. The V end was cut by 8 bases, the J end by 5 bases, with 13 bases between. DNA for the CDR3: TGTGCCAGCGTCGACCAGGGGCACGAGCAGTACTTC. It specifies CASVDQGHEQYF.